This T cell receptor beta chain is from a study of cytomegalovirus exposure and HLA in healthy donors. Background on the study: A previous analysis identified approximately 110 million unique TCR beta sequences derived from about 180 million T cells.

The CDR3 is 16 residues long. The germline V gene encodes CDR1 MNHEY and CDR2 SMNVEV (reference sequence). The J segment lost 7 bases and the V segment lost 5 bases, leaving 12 bases of the junction unmatched. PCR primers comprised 60 Vbeta and 13 Jbeta primers. Only in-frame clones appear in the TCRdb table, and some are missing; sequencing was by immunoSEQ multiplex PCR. The profile shows about 150,000 clones, about 84% of them singletons. Regarding the study as a whole: Rarity characterized most TCR sequences, yet some public TCRs appeared in many donors. Later findings reportedly placed an Asian-associated ancestry cluster below the approximately 650-donor mean for N-insertions.

Points on this clone: What it recognizes is unknown.

The sample was PBMCs. The V and J genes are TRBV27 and TRBJ2-4, with 9 nucleotides matching TRBD2. This clonotype originated in a woman in her thirties or forties in good health and CMV-seropositive. The CDR3 loop reads CASSGVLAGVVNIQYF. The DNA of the CDR3 is TGTGCCAGCAGTGGGGTGTTAGCGGGGGTGGTGAACATTCAGTACTTC.